The 27 T cell receptor beta chains presented below share a single source sample, sequenced in a study of blood T cell repertoires in COVID-19. Some clones are missing from TCRdb's copy, which holds only in-frame ones; the method was immunoSEQ multiplex PCR. Among about 180,000 clones listed, over 75% were seen once. The sequencing input was peripheral blood. The receptors stem from an elderly man with COVID-19, enrolled during active disease.

This chain connects TRBV9 to TRBJ2-4; the match to TRBD2 covers 9 bases. Germline-derived CDR1 and CDR2 are SGDLS and YYNGEE. V was pared by 0 bases and J by 0 bases, with 4 bases of the junction left unmatched. The CDR3 is made up of 17 amino acids. In DNA, the CDR3 is TGTGCCAGCAGCGTAGGCAGCGGGAGGTTAGCCAAAAACATTCAGTACTTC. It encodes CASSVGSGRLAKNIQYF.

CDR3 protein: CASSLGSEDYEQYF. DNA of the CDR3: TGTGCCAGCTCCCTGGGCTCGGAGGACTACGAGCAGTACTTC. J is TRBJ2-7 and V is TRBV18, with D possibly matching TRBD2 (5 bases). Germline-derived CDR1 and CDR2 are KGHSH and LQKENI. The CDR3 sequence is 14 residues long. V lost 6 bases and J lost 3, with 15 bases in between.

This clone was picked up a small number of times. This chain joins TRBV4-2 and TRBJ2-1; no clear D. The length of the CDR3 is 13 residues. Germline assignment: CDR1 LGHNA and CDR2 YNFKEQ. Trimming took 2 bases from V and 9 from J, leaving 11 bases between them. CDR3 nucleotides: TGTGCCAGCAGCCAACTCCCAAGGAGTGAGCAGTTCTTC. Translated, it gives CASSQLPRSEQFF.

This clone was recorded only once. This rearrangement joins TRBV6-6 to TRBJ1-5; 11 nucleotides line up with TRBD1. The ends lost 6 bases at V and 6 bases at J; junction bases unmatched: 7. Germline V lookup: CDR1 MNHNY, CDR2 SVGAGI (reference sequence). The CDR3 sequence is 15 residues long. CDR3 sequence reads: CASSSGQGAVQPQHF. In DNA form, the CDR3 reads TGTGCCAGCAGCTCCGGACAGGGGGCTGTTCAGCCCCAGCATTTT.

The chain uses TRBV2 and TRBJ1-6; a possible D gene is TRBD1 (5 bases). From germline, CDR1 is SNHLY and CDR2 FYNNEI. Trimming removed 6 bases from V and 9 bases from J, with 15 bases in between. The CDR3 runs to 14 residues. For the CDR3, the DNA is TGTGCCAGCAGCGGGAGCCGGGGGGGTTCACCCCTCCACTTT. It specifies CASSGSRGGSPLHF.

J is TRBJ2-7 and V is TRBV4-3; TRBD1 matches 10 bases. The length of the CDR3 is 16 residues. The V gene end was trimmed by 1 base and the J gene end by 3 bases; junction bases not matched to a gene: 6. Germline CDR1 is LGHNA and CDR2 is YSLEER. CDR3 amino acids: CASSQASGQGFYEQYF. The DNA for the CDR3 is TGCGCCAGCAGCCAAGCCTCGGGACAGGGGTTCTACGAGCAGTACTTC.

J is TRBJ1-6 and V is TRBV5-1; D may be TRBD1 (5 bases). The V gene lost 4 bases and the J gene lost 10 bases, with 18 bases spanning the gap. This CDR3 spans 15 amino acids. In germline, CDR1 is SGHRS, CDR2 YFSETQ. The CDR3 is CASSAITGTGSPLHF. The DNA for the CDR3 is TGCGCCAGCAGCGCCATAACAGGAACCGGCTCACCCCTCCACTTT.

This chain links TRBV27 with TRBJ2-3, with D perhaps TRBD2 (6 bases). CDR1 is MNHEY, CDR2 SMNVEV, per germline (reference sequence). V was cut by 7 bases and J by 2 bases, with 10 bases left in between. The CDR3 covers 13 residues. CDR3 coding DNA: TGTGCCAGCATGAGCGGGCTCACAGATACGCAGTATTTT. Translated: CASMSGLTDTQYF.

The genes are TRBV5-5 and TRBJ1-5, with D unclear. Germline V gene data show CDR1 as SGHKS and CDR2 as YYEKEE (reference sequence). The CDR3 is made up of 13 amino acids. The V gene lost 4 bases and the J gene lost 0 bases, with 5 bases spanning the gap. DNA of the CDR3: TGTGCCAGCAGCATTAATAGCAATCAGCCCCAGCATTTT. Its protein product is CASSINSNQPQHF.

The chain links TRBV29-1 to TRBJ2-5; TRBD2 agrees at 7 bases. The CDR3 spans 13 residues. Trimming cost V 4 bases and J 2 bases; bases outside gene matches: 4. Germline lookup yields CDR1 SQVTM and CDR2 ANQGSEA. The CDR3 bases are TGCAGCGTTGGGGGAGGGATTCAAGAGACCCAGTACTTC. Its protein product is CSVGGGIQETQYF.

V and J are TRBV5-1 and TRBJ2-5; TRBD2 aligns across 12 bases. Germline CDR1 is SGHRS and CDR2 is YFSETQ. V shed 3 bases, J shed 4 bases, and the junction held 19 bases outside the gene matches. CDR3 size: 20 residues. The CDR3 here is CASSSFSPLGGLAGLETQYF. For the CDR3, the DNA is TGCGCCAGCAGCTCCTTTTCTCCGCTTGGGGGACTAGCGGGTTTAGAGACCCAGTACTTC.

This chain connects TRBV5-4 to TRBJ1-1, with unresolved D. This CDR3 is built from 14 residues. V was clipped by 2 bases and J by 1 base, with 9 bases between them. Germline V lookup: CDR1 SGHNT, CDR2 YYREEE (reference sequence). CDR3 protein: CASSLDFQNTEAFF. The DNA for the CDR3 is TGTGCCAGCAGCTTAGACTTTCAGAACACTGAAGCTTTCTTT.

The V call is TRBV10-2, the J call TRBJ1-5; D possibly corresponds to TRBD1 (6 bases). The CDR3 has 14 residues. CDR1 WSHSY and CDR2 SAAADI come from the germline V gene. V lost 10 bases, J lost 2 bases, and 15 bases lay in between. The CDR3 reads CATMDSAGNQPQHF. DNA for the CDR3: TGCGCCACCATGGACAGTGCCGGCAATCAGCCCCAGCATTTT.

The V gene is TRBV5-5, the J gene TRBJ2-1, with a tentative D call TRBD1 (6 bases). The CDR3 has 16 amino acids. The V and J ends lost 0 bases and 3 bases respectively, with 13 bases between them. CDR1 is SGHKS, CDR2 YYEKEE, per germline (reference sequence). CDR3 DNA sequence: TGTGCCAGCAGCTTGGTTCGGACAGCTAACTACAATGAGCAGTTCTTC. Its translation is CASSLVRTANYNEQFF.

The chain is built from TRBV20-1 and TRBJ2-3; 12 bases agree with TRBD2. Germline V gene sequence: CDR1 DFQATT, CDR2 SNEGSKA (reference sequence). The CDR3 is 16 residues long. The junction had 6 bases not matched to a gene; V was cut back by 3 bases and J by 2 bases. CDR3 nucleotides: TGCAGTGCTAGTGGGGCTAGCGGGGGGGCCACAGATACGCAGTATTTT. Translating gives CSASGASGGATDTQYF.

The count of this clone is one. The chain employs TRBV7-2 and TRBJ1-2; D is undetermined. With 3 bases removed from V and 4 bases from J, the gap between germline ends came to 9 bases. Germline V gene lookup returns CDR1 SGHTA and CDR2 FQGNSA. The CDR3 covers 13 residues. The CDR3 bases are TGTGCCAGCAGCTTTTCCGGTACCTATGGCTACACCTTC. Amino acid sequence: CASSFSGTYGYTF. Supplemented by reference TRBV7-2 and TRBJ1-2, the full variable domain reads GAGVSQSPSNKVTEKGKDVELRCDPISGHTALYWYRQSLGQGLEFLIYFQGNSAPDKSGLPSDRFSAERTGGSVSTLTIQRTQQEDSAVYLCASSFSGTYGYTFGSGTRLTVV.

J is TRBJ2-1 and V is TRBV29-1, with 9 bases aligning to TRBD1. J was trimmed by 7 bases and V by 2 bases; bases with no gene match: 9. The germline V gene has CDR1 SQVTM and CDR2 ANQGSEA. CDR3 length: 15 amino acids. The CDR3 bases are TGCAGCGTTGAAAAGGGGACAGGGCCTTTAAATGAGCAGTTCTTC. Amino acids: CSVEKGTGPLNEQFF.

This rearrangement joins TRBV3-1 (or the pseudogene TRBV3-2) to TRBJ1-5; tentatively, D is TRBD1 (6 bases). The CDR3 runs 15 residues. Trimming removed 0 bases at V and 5 bases at J, with 11 bases between. CDR1 LGHDT and CDR2 YNNKEL come from the germline V gene (reference sequence). The CDR3 here is CASSQETGNDQPQHF. CDR3 DNA sequence: TGTGCCAGCAGCCAAGAAACAGGGAATGATCAGCCCCAGCATTTT.

V gene TRBV19 combines with J gene TRBJ2-3; tentatively, D is TRBD2 (5 bases). Per germline, CDR1 LNHDA and CDR2 SQIVND (reference sequence). The CDR3 is 14 amino acids. Trimming shortened V by 6 bases and J by 5 bases, and 15 bases separated the two germline ends. This CDR3 is CASSPGSGKDTQYF. CDR3 nucleotides: TGTGCCAGTAGCCCGGGTTCGGGGAAAGATACGCAGTATTTT. Full variable domain (rest looked up from reference TRBV19 and TRBJ2-3): DGGITQSPKYLFRKEGQNVTLSCEQNLNHDAMYWYRQDPGQGLRLIYYSQIVNDFQKGDIAEGYSVSREKKESFPLTVTSAQKNPTAFYLCASSPGSGKDTQYFGPGTRLTVL.

The chain employs TRBV14 and TRBJ1-3; 9 bases are a match to TRBD1. V gave up 6 bases and J gave up 2 bases; unmatched junction bases: 5. Germline V gene data show CDR1 as SGHDN and CDR2 as FVKESK. The CDR3 runs to 15 residues. The CDR3 here is CASSVTGGTGNTIYF. In nucleotides, the CDR3 is TGTGCCAGCAGTGTCACAGGGGGCACTGGAAACACCATATATTTT.

V is TRBV5-1 and J is TRBJ1-5; D gene unclear. The CDR3 runs to 13 residues. Germline loops: CDR1 SGHRS, CDR2 YFSETQ. V was trimmed by 4 bases and J by 1 base, leaving 6 bases between them. The DNA of the CDR3 is TGCGCCAGCAGCACGGGGAGCAATCAGCCCCAGCATTTT. This translates into CASSTGSNQPQHF.

This clone appeared a few times. The chain combines TRBV11-3 with TRBJ2-7; 10 nucleotides line up with TRBD1. V lost 1 base, J lost 4 bases, and 4 bases stayed unmatched. The germline CDR1 and CDR2 sequences are SGHNT and YENEEA. This CDR3 is built from 15 residues. CDR3 nucleotide sequence: TGTGCCAGCAGCTTAGGCTGGGACAGGGGATACGAGCAGTACTTC. This translates into CASSLGWDRGYEQYF.

This rearrangement joins TRBV7-9 to TRBJ2-1; 10 bases match TRBD2. V lost 7 bases and J lost 6; bases outside the gene matches: 12. The CDR3 length is 16 residues. Germline loops: CDR1 SEHNR, CDR2 FQNEAQ (reference sequence). The CDR3 reads CASTSTWTSGRNEQFF. CDR3 DNA: TGTGCCAGCACTTCCACCTGGACTAGCGGACGCAATGAGCAGTTCTTC.

This clone occurred once. The chain employs TRBV6-6 and TRBJ2-7; D is possibly TRBD1 (6 bases). V lost 0 bases, J lost 2 bases, and 8 bases lay in between. This CDR3 region has 14 residues. In germline, CDR1 is MNHNY, CDR2 SVGAGI (reference sequence). In nucleotides, the CDR3 is TGTGCCAGCAGTTACTCTCGGACAGCCTACGAGCAGTACTTC. As protein: CASSYSRTAYEQYF.

The J gene is TRBJ1-5, the V gene TRBV4-1; unclear D gene. Looked up from germline, CDR1 is MGHRA and CDR2 is YSYEKL. V lost 0 bases to trimming and J lost 6 bases, with 12 bases between them. The CDR3 is 15 amino acids. CDR3 in DNA: TGCGCCAGCAGCCAAGAAATTCTGTGGGCTCAGCCCCAGCATTTT. Translation gives CASSQEILWAQPQHF.

Of note for this clone: The same CDR3 can be traced to other DNA sequences in this sample. The rearrangement links TRBV7-9 to TRBJ1-4, with TRBD1 matching over 9 bases. This CDR3 has 14 amino acids. Germline lookup yields CDR1 SEHNR and CDR2 FQNEAQ (reference sequence). Losses at the gene ends were 5 bases for V and 5 bases for J; bases not matched to a gene: 3. The chain's CDR3 is CASSRGQGNEKLFF. The DNA for the CDR3 is TGTGCCAGCAGCCGCGGACAGGGGAATGAAAAACTGTTTTTT.

This chain links TRBV5-5 with TRBJ1-1; 8 bases are shared with TRBD1. Germline CDR1 is SGHKS and CDR2 is YYEKEE (reference sequence). CDR3 size: 19 residues. Losses at the gene ends were 3 bases for V and 0 bases for J; bases not matched to a gene: 16. The DNA for the CDR3 is TGTGCCAGCAGCTCCATTAAGAGAACAGGGGGTGGGATGAACACTGAAGCTTTCTTT. This gives the protein CASSSIKRTGGGMNTEAFF.